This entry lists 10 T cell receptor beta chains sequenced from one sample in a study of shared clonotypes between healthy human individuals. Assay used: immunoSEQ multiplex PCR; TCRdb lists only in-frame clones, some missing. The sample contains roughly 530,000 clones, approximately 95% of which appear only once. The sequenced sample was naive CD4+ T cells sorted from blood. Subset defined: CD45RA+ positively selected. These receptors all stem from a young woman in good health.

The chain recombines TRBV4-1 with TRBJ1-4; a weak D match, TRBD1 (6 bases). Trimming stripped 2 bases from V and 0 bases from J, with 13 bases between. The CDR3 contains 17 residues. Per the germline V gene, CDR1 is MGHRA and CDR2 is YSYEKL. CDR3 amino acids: CASSQPFRGATNEKLFF. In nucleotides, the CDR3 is TGCGCCAGCAGCCAACCCTTTAGGGGGGCAACTAATGAAAAACTGTTTTTT.

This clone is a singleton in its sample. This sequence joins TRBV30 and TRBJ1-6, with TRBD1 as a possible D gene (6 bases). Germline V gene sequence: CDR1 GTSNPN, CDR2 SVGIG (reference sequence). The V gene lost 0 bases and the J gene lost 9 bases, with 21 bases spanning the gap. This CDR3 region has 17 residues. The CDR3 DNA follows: TGTGCCTGGAGTGTAGTAGCAGGAGGGGGGATGAGTTCACCCCTCCACTTT. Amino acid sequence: CAWSVVAGGGMSSPLHF.

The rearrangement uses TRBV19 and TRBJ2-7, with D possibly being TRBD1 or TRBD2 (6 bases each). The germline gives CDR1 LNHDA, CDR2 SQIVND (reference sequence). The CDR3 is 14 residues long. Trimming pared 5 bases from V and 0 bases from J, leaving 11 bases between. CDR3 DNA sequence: TGTGCCAGTAGTGGGGGGACACACTCCTACGAGCAGTACTTC. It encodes CASSGGTHSYEQYF.

The CDR3 DNA follows: TGTGCCAGTAGTATTAGGAAGACGCATTTGGGTCAGCCCCAGCATTTT. It encodes CASSIRKTHLGQPQHF. This chain joins TRBV19 and TRBJ1-5; no clear D. The germline V and J ends were trimmed by 3 bases and 6 bases, with 18 bases remaining between them. Germline CDR1 and CDR2: LNHDA and SQIVND (reference sequence). This CDR3 is built from 16 residues.

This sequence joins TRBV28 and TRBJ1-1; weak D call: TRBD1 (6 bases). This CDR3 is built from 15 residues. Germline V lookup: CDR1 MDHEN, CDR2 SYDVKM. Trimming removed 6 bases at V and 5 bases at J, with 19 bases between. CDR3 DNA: TGTGCCAGCAGAACAGACGGGGGCGCGCGAACTGAAGCTTTCTTT. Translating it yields CASRTDGGARTEAFF.

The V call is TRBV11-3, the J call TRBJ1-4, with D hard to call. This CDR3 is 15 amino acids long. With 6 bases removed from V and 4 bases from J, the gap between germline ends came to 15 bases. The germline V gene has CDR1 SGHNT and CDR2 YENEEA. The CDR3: CASREVSGHNEKLFF. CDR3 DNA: TGTGCCAGCAGAGAAGTAAGCGGGCATAATGAAAAACTGTTTTTT.

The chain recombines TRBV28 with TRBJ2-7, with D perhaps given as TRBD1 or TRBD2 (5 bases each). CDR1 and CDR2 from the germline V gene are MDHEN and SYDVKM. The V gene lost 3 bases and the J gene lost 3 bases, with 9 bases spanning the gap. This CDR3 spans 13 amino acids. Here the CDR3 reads CASSLWDGYEQYF. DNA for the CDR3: TGTGCCAGCAGTTTGTGGGACGGCTACGAGCAGTACTTC.

The CDR3 DNA reads TGTGCCAGCAGTGAAAGTGTTGGGGGAGCCTACGAGCAGTACTTC. Translated: CASSESVGGAYEQYF. The rearrangement uses TRBV6-1 and TRBJ2-7; D may be TRBD1 or TRBD2 (5 bases each). From germline, CDR1 is MNHNS and CDR2 SASEGT. V lost 2 bases to trimming and J lost 2 bases, with 13 bases between them. This CDR3 is built from 15 residues.

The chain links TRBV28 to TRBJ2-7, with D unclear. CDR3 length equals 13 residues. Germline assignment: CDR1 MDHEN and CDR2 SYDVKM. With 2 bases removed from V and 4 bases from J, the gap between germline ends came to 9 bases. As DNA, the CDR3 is TGTGCCAGCAGTTTAAGGTGGCTTTACGAGCAGTACTTC. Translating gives CASSLRWLYEQYF. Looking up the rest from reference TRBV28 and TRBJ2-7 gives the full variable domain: DVKVTQSSRYLVKRTGEKVFLECVQDMDHENMFWYRQDPGLGLRLIYFSYDVKMKEKGDIPEGYSVSREKKERFSLILESASTNQTSMYLCASSLRWLYEQYFGPGTRLTVT.

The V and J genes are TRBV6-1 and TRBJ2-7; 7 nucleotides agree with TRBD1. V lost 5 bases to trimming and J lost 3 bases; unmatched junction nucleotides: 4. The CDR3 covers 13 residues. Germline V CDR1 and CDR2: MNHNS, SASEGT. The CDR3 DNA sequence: TGTGCCAGCAGTACCGGGACAGTCTACGAGCAGTACTTC. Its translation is CASSTGTVYEQYF.